Shown below are 26 T cell receptor beta chains from a single sample sequenced in a study of cytomegalovirus exposure and HLA in healthy donors. PCR involved 60 Vbeta and 13 Jbeta primers. Here immunoSEQ multiplex PCR was the method, and the copy in TCRdb shows in-frame clones only, minus some. The sample has approximately 210,000 clones. The sequenced sample consisted of PBMCs. These TCRs come from a woman aged 25 to 45 in good health and CMV-seropositive.

The CDR3 spells CASSPHPFLYQETQYF. The CDR3 bases are TGTGCCAGCAGCCCACACCCCTTCCTGTACCAAGAGACCCAGTACTTC. The chain uses TRBV11-3 and TRBJ2-5; D is uncertain. Germline V gene data show CDR1 as SGHNT and CDR2 as YENEEA. CDR3 length: 16 residues. Deletions cut 5 bases from V and 0 bases from J, with 16 bases between.

The rearrangement joins TRBV9 to TRBJ1-3, with 8 nucleotides matching TRBD1. The germline V gene encodes CDR1 SGDLS and CDR2 YYNGEE. V gave up 3 bases and J gave up 4 bases; unmatched junction bases: 6. CDR3 length: 15 residues. The DNA for the CDR3 is TGTGCCAGCAGCGCCCTCACAGGGGGAGGAAACACCATATATTTT. Its translation: CASSALTGGGNTIYF.

The chain has TRBV6-1 and TRBJ1-1; D unresolved. The ends were cut back, 8 bases at V and 0 bases at J, with 13 bases in the middle. The CDR3 is 14 residues long. Germline values: CDR1 MNHNS, CDR2 SASEGT. The CDR3, as DNA: TGTGCCAGCGTCCAACCGACTATGAACACTGAAGCTTTCTTT. Its translation is CASVQPTMNTEAFF.

The chain has TRBV5-1 and TRBJ1-5; 9 bases agree with TRBD1. Trimming removed 5 bases from V and 5 bases from J; junction bases left unmatched: 8. CDR1 is SGHRS, CDR2 YFSETQ, per germline. The CDR3 runs 15 residues. CDR3 sequence: CASSLQGASHQPQHF. CDR3 in DNA: TGCGCCAGCAGTTTACAGGGGGCATCCCATCAGCCCCAGCATTTT.

V and J are TRBV18 and TRBJ1-1; maybe TRBD1 (6 bases). Trimming took 2 bases from V and 2 from J, leaving 9 bases between them. The length of the CDR3 is 14 residues. Germline CDR1 and CDR2: KGHSH and LQKENI. Here the CDR3 DNA reads TGTGCCAGCTCACCAGACAGGTCCAACACTGAAGCTTTCTTT. Translation gives CASSPDRSNTEAFF.

The chain combines TRBV7-8 with TRBJ2-5, with 7 bases matching TRBD2. V lost 3 bases and J lost 0; bases outside the gene matches: 7. The V gene's germline CDR1 is SGHVS and CDR2 FQNEAQ. The CDR3 loop spans 16 amino acids. The CDR3: CASSFRTSANQETQYF. The CDR3, as DNA: TGTGCCAGCAGCTTCCGAACTAGCGCGAACCAAGAGACCCAGTACTTC.

In DNA form, the CDR3 reads TGTGCCAGCTCACCCGACAGGGAAGAGCCCCAGCATTTT. Its translation is CASSPDREEPQHF. The V call is TRBV18, the J call TRBJ1-5; TRBD1 matches at 7 bases. The CDR3 length is 13 residues. Per the germline V gene, CDR1 is KGHSH and CDR2 is LQKENI. V dropped 3 bases and J dropped 8; count of bases not matched to a gene: 4.

To note about this clone: The junction differs from germline at one of its ends, possibly a read error. The chain is built from TRBV7-6 and TRBJ1-1; unclear D gene. This CDR3 is 13 amino acids long. The germline V gene has CDR1 SGHVS and CDR2 FNYEAQ. The CDR3 DNA sequence: TGTGCCGGCAGCCCACGTCAGAGGTCTGAAGCTTTCTTT. Protein sequence: CAGSPRQRSEAFF.

J is TRBJ2-7 and V is TRBV4-1; 11 bases are a match to TRBD1. Germline lookup yields CDR1 MGHRA and CDR2 YSYEKL. The CDR3 consists of 16 residues. V lost 1 base and J lost 3; bases outside the gene matches: 5. This chain's CDR3 is CASSQGEDRGLYEQYF. CDR3 DNA sequence: TGCGCCAGCAGCCAAGGGGAGGACAGGGGGCTCTACGAGCAGTACTTC.

The V and J genes are TRBV30 and TRBJ2-2; 7 nucleotides agree with TRBD2. From germline, CDR1 is GTSNPN and CDR2 SVGIG (reference sequence). The CDR3 has 15 residues. V was clipped by 7 bases and J by 4 bases; unmatched bases: 12. DNA for the CDR3: TGTGCCTCGCGGCGCGGGAGACTAGGCACCGGGGAGCTGTTTTTT. It encodes CASRRGRLGTGELFF.

This sequence joins TRBV25-1 and TRBJ2-3; 7 bases agree with TRBD1. Germline V gene sequence: CDR1 MGHDK, CDR2 SYGVNS. This CDR3 spans 14 amino acids. Losses at the gene ends were 9 bases for V and 0 bases for J; bases not matched to a gene: 6. CDR3 protein: CASGTVRSTDTQYF. CDR3 nucleotides: TGTGCCAGTGGGACAGTAAGGAGCACAGATACGCAGTATTTT.

The chain recombines TRBV5-1 with TRBJ2-1; 7 positions match TRBD2. Trimming at V came to 0 bases and at J to 2 bases, leaving 8 bases not matched to a gene. The germline CDR1 and CDR2 sequences are SGHRS and YFSETQ. CDR3 length: 17 amino acids. For the CDR3, the DNA is TGCGCCAGCAGCTTGGCCCTGAGCGGGGAACCCTACAATGAGCAGTTCTTC. This codes for CASSLALSGEPYNEQFF. The full variable domain, in which reference TRBV5-1 and TRBJ2-1 provide the parts outside the CDR3, is KAGVTQTPRYLIKTRGQQVTLSCSPISGHRSVSWYQQTPGQGLQFLFEYFSETQRNKGNFPGRFSGRQFSNSRSEMNVSTLELGDSALYLCASSLALSGEPYNEQFFGPGTRLTVL.

V usage is TRBV15 and J usage is TRBJ2-5; no firm D call. Trimming stripped 1 base from V and 1 base from J, with 7 bases between. Germline V lookup: CDR1 LNHNV, CDR2 YYDKDF (reference sequence). The CDR3 sequence is 14 residues long. CDR3 loop: CATSRGAVQETQYF. In DNA, the CDR3 is TGTGCCACCAGCAGAGGCGCGGTCCAAGAGACCCAGTACTTC.

The chain is built from TRBV11-2 and TRBJ2-3; D gene uncertain. V was cut by 0 bases and J by 0 bases, with 7 bases left in between. This CDR3 region has 15 residues. The germline V gene has CDR1 SGHAT and CDR2 FQNNGV. The CDR3 nucleotides read TGTGCCAGCAGCTTAGATCATACTAGCACAGATACGCAGTATTTT. It yields the protein CASSLDHTSTDTQYF.

This chain joins TRBV30 and TRBJ2-5; no firm D call. The CDR3 extends over 14 amino acids. Deletions cut 0 bases from V and 4 bases from J, with 12 bases between. Germline values: CDR1 GTSNPN, CDR2 SVGIG (reference sequence). Here the CDR3 reads CAWSVLSFGETQYF. The DNA for the CDR3 is TGTGCCTGGAGTGTACTCTCGTTCGGAGAGACCCAGTACTTC.

The genes are TRBV4-3 and TRBJ2-7, with 7 bases fitting TRBD2. J lost 2 bases, V lost 4 bases, and 8 bases had no gene match. Per germline, CDR1 LGHNA and CDR2 YSLEER. There are 15 residues in the CDR3. The CDR3 protein is CASSPYRTSPYEQYF. In DNA form, the CDR3 reads TGCGCCAGCAGCCCCTACAGGACTAGTCCCTACGAGCAGTACTTC.

V usage is TRBV4-3 and J usage is TRBJ2-1, with D maybe TRBD2 (6 bases). The V gene's germline CDR1 is LGHNA and CDR2 YSLEER. The CDR3 totals 16 residues. Trimming took off 1 base at V and 6 bases at J, with 16 bases between the two ends. CDR3 residues: CASSQASVSVANEQFF. CDR3 bases: TGCGCCAGCAGCCAAGCTAGCGTTTCGGTGGCCAATGAGCAGTTCTTC.

This chain joins TRBV5-1 and TRBJ2-1, with D maybe TRBD2 (6 bases). The V end was cut by 2 bases, the J end by 2 bases, with 14 bases between. The CDR3 totals 16 residues. The V gene's germline CDR1 is SGHRS and CDR2 YFSETQ. The CDR3 sequence: CASSFSGTPPYNEQFF. In DNA form, the CDR3 reads TGCGCCAGCAGCTTTTCCGGGACTCCTCCCTACAATGAGCAGTTCTTC. The entire variable domain, with the rest obtained from reference TRBV5-1 and TRBJ2-1, is as follows: KAGVTQTPRYLIKTRGQQVTLSCSPISGHRSVSWYQQTPGQGLQFLFEYFSETQRNKGNFPGRFSGRQFSNSRSEMNVSTLELGDSALYLCASSFSGTPPYNEQFFGPGTRLTVL.

This rearrangement joins TRBV2 to TRBJ1-6, with TRBD1 matching 10 bases. The CDR3 is 14 amino acids. After removal of 10 bases from V and 10 bases from J, the junction contained 10 bases not matched to a gene. Germline V CDR1 and CDR2: SNHLY, FYNNEI. The CDR3 sequence: CAIPGTGALSPLHF. In DNA, the CDR3 is TGTGCCATTCCCGGGACAGGGGCTTTGTCACCCCTCCACTTT.

The chain employs TRBV6-5 and TRBJ1-2; a possible D gene is TRBD1 (5 bases). The germline CDR1 and CDR2 sequences are MNHEY and SVGAGI. The CDR3 covers 13 residues. The V end lost 6 bases, the J end lost 8 bases, and 16 bases lay between the germline ends. CDR3 amino acids: CASSDRDSGGYTF. CDR3 in DNA: TGTGCCAGCAGCGACCGGGACTCTGGGGGCTACACCTTC.

On this clone itself: Distinct nucleotide sequences in the sample also encode this CDR3. This chain joins TRBV18 and TRBJ2-7; TRBD2 aligns across 8 bases. CDR1 KGHSH and CDR2 LQKENI come from the germline V gene. The J segment lost 3 bases and the V segment lost 6 bases, leaving 7 bases of the junction unmatched. The CDR3 consists of 14 residues. In nucleotides, the CDR3 is TGTGCCAGCTCCCCGGGACTAGTAAACTACGAGCAGTACTTC. Translating it yields CASSPGLVNYEQYF.

V and J are TRBV27 and TRBJ1-5; 8 bases agree with TRBD1. The length of the CDR3 is 15 residues. The ends lost 4 bases at V and 2 bases at J; junction bases unmatched: 4. The germline V gene encodes CDR1 MNHEY and CDR2 SMNVEV (reference sequence). The CDR3 protein is CASSSRGPGNQPQHF. Here the CDR3 DNA reads TGTGCCAGCAGTTCCAGGGGGCCCGGCAATCAGCCCCAGCATTTT.

This CDR3 reads CASSQDYRWYEKLFF. In DNA, the CDR3 is TGCGCCAGCAGCCAAGATTACAGGTGGTATGAAAAACTGTTTTTT. The V gene is TRBV4-3, the J gene TRBJ1-4; D possibly corresponds to TRBD1 (5 bases). CDR3 length: 15 residues. Per the germline V gene, CDR1 is LGHNA and CDR2 is YSLEER. V was clipped by 0 bases and J by 6 bases, with 11 bases between them.

The chain joins TRBV2 to TRBJ1-5, with D possibly matching TRBD1 (5 bases). The V and J ends lost 8 bases and 4 bases respectively, with 12 bases between them. CDR1 SNHLY and CDR2 FYNNEI come from the germline V gene. The CDR3 is made up of 13 amino acids. CDR3 coding DNA: TGTGCCAGCGGAGGGACGGGAAATCAGCCCCAGCATTTT. This encodes CASGGTGNQPQHF.

This chain connects TRBV5-4 to TRBJ2-7, with 9 bases fitting TRBD1. Germline lookup yields CDR1 SGHNT and CDR2 YYREEE (reference sequence). The CDR3 runs to 14 residues. Trimming at V came to 1 base and at J to 3 bases, leaving 2 bases not matched to a gene. In DNA form, the CDR3 reads TGTGCCAGCAGCTTGACAGGGGGCAACTACGAGCAGTACTTC. Encoded protein: CASSLTGGNYEQYF.

V gene TRBV10-3 combines with J gene TRBJ2-7, with 10 bases lining up with TRBD1. The CDR3 sequence is 13 residues long. CDR1 ENHRY and CDR2 SYGVKD come from the germline V gene. V dropped 11 bases and J dropped 1; count of bases not matched to a gene: 5. The CDR3 coding sequence is TGTGCCTCCGGACAGGGGGAGTCCTACGAGCAGTACTTC. Protein: CASGQGESYEQYF.